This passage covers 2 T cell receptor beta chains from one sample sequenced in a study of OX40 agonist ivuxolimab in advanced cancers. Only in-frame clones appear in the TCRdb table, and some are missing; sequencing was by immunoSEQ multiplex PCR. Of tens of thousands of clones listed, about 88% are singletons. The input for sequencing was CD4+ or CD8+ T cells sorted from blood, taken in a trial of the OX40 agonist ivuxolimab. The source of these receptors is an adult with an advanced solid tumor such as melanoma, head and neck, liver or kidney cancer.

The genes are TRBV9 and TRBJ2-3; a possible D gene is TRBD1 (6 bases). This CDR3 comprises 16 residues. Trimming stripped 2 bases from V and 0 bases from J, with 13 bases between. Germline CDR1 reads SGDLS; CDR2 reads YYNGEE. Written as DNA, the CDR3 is TGTGCCAGCAGCGTCTTCGGGGACACTAGCACAGATACGCAGTATTTT. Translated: CASSVFGDTSTDTQYF.

CDR3 amino acids: CASSSQAVGVYANEKLFF. The CDR3 DNA follows: TGTGCCAGCAGCTCACAGGCAGTTGGGGTGTATGCTAATGAAAAACTGTTTTTT. The chain is built from TRBV7-9 and TRBJ1-4, with a possible D match to TRBD1 (5 bases). With 4 bases removed from V and 3 bases from J, the gap between germline ends came to 21 bases. The CDR3 contains 18 residues. Germline V gene lookup returns CDR1 SEHNR and CDR2 FQNEAQ (reference sequence).